The clone carrying this T cell receptor (beta chain) has only a few counts. CDR3 length: 13 amino acids. Germline CDR1 reads SGHTA; CDR2 reads FQGNSA. The ends lost 5 bases at V and 11 bases at J; junction bases unmatched: 8. The data were taken from a study of blood T cells in healthy people across ages. PCR was performed a second time for 7 to 11 cycles using a sample-barcoded 5' primer and a J-beta primer mix. Using its own MiXCR run on the 5' RACE reads, TCRdb lists one record per CDR3 protein. The table records hundreds of thousands of distinct CDR3 sequences, roughly 44% of them present only once. PBMCs, at least 7 million per sample, were isolated.

What was sequenced was blood. This clonotype was sampled from a woman aged 55 to 70 in good health. V gene TRBV7-2 combines with J gene TRBJ2-1; 8 bases are shared with TRBD2. Written as DNA, the CDR3 is TGTGCCAGCAGCCGTTATCTAGCGGGCCAGCAGTTCTTC. It specifies CASSRYLAGQQFF.